The clone carrying this T cell receptor beta chain showed up just a few times. Its antigen remains unidentified. There are 17 residues in the CDR3. Germline loops: CDR1 SGHAT, CDR2 FQNNGV. V was trimmed by 0 bases and J by 5 bases, leaving 19 bases between them. The TCR beta libraries were generated through quantitative 5'-RACE incorporating molecular barcodes. A single record per CDR3 protein comes from TCRdb applying MiXCR to the 5' RACE reads. The data hold some 840,000 distinct CDR3 sequences, with about 11% observed a single time. The data are from a study of CD8 T cells in ankylosing spondylitis. Overall study findings and caveats: Clones linked to the disease showed a CD8+ phenotype. They occurred at relatively low frequencies in peripheral blood. The clones that were linked to disease were reported to be significantly enriched in matched synovial fluid samples from ankylosing spondylitis patients. The study identified a TCR beta motif of 7 or 8 highly homologous variants that appeared characteristic of ankylosing spondylitis blood.

This chain uses TRBV11-2 with TRBJ1-2; D unclear. The sample was blood, either unsorted or a sorted T cell fraction (not recorded which). The sequence was obtained from a male donor with ankylosing spondylitis. The chain's CDR3 is CASSLEGRPLPQYGYTF. CDR3 sequence (DNA): TGTGCCAGCAGCTTAGAGGGCAGGCCCCTTCCACAATATGGCTACACCTTC.